This TCR beta chain was recorded in a study of human T cells and chemical hapten exposure. Time point described: healthy volunteer bleed at 6 weeks. Total RNA extraction was carried out from unfractionated whole blood. In its sample, this clonotype was seen many times. TCRdb redid the calling of the RACE reads with MiXCR, one entry per CDR3 protein. The sample has tens of thousands of distinct CDR3 sequences, 4.5% to 5.5% seen once. The receptor comes from a human donor in good health. Some clones in this sample may be carry-over from other donors' samples. The sequencing sample was made of whole blood.

The CDR3 region has the DNA TGTGCCTGGAGGACCGACAGGGTGGGCGGCTACACCTTC. Translation gives CAWRTDRVGGYTF. V is TRBV30 and J is TRBJ1-2, with 7 bases matching TRBD1. Looked up from germline, CDR1 is GTSNPN and CDR2 is SVGIG (reference sequence). The CDR3 covers 13 residues. V gave up 3 bases and J gave up 8 bases; unmatched junction bases: 9.